This is a list of T cell receptor beta chains from one sample in a study of blood T cell repertoires in COVID-19. Repertoires were generated with immunoSEQ multiplex PCR, while TCRdb's copy carries only in-frame clones and drops some. The sample carries some 200,000 clones, approximately 90% recorded once. Material for sequencing was peripheral blood. These receptors came from a man younger than 35 with active or convalescent COVID-19. Each CDR3 is given with its conserved first and last residue. D genes are given only for firm matches. The size of a clone is reported for some rows only, either as once, few or many, or as a class for expanded clones.

j_gene: TRBJ1-5
abundance: -
v_gene: TRBV6-2/TRBV6-3
d_gene: -
CDR3aa: CASSNFGDQPQHF
CDR3nt: TGTGCCAGCAGTAACTTCGGGGATCAGCCCCAGCATTTT

j_gene: TRBJ2-1
abundance: once
v_gene: TRBV24-1
d_gene: -
CDR3aa: CATSDWGLNHEQFF
CDR3nt: TGTGCCACCAGTGATTGGGGACTTAACCATGAGCAGTTCTTC

j_gene: TRBJ1-5
abundance: -
v_gene: TRBV19
d_gene: TRBD1
CDR3aa: CASSVRTGWRFGSNQPQHF
CDR3nt: TGTGCCAGTAGCGTCAGGACAGGGTGGAGATTCGGGAGCAATCAGCCCCAGCATTTT

j_gene: TRBJ2-7
abundance: -
v_gene: TRBV7-2
d_gene: -
CDR3aa: CASSLGSDYEQYF
CDR3nt: TGTGCCAGCAGCTTGGGCTCAGACTACGAGCAGTACTTC

j_gene: TRBJ1-6
abundance: -
v_gene: TRBV5-1
d_gene: TRBD1
CDR3aa: CASQTSGTDNSPLHF
CDR3nt: TGCGCCAGCCAGACGTCAGGGACAGATAATTCACCCCTCCACTTT

j_gene: TRBJ1-5
abundance: -
v_gene: TRBV28
d_gene: -
CDR3aa: CASSSDGGQPQHF
CDR3nt: TGTGCCAGCAGCTCGGATGGGGGGCAGCCCCAGCATTTT

j_gene: TRBJ1-2
abundance: -
v_gene: TRBV6-5
d_gene: TRBD1
CDR3aa: CASSYGQQGAYGYTF
CDR3nt: TGTGCCAGCAGTTATGGGCAGCAGGGGGCTTACGGCTACACCTTC

j_gene: TRBJ2-1
abundance: -
v_gene: TRBV4-1
d_gene: -
CDR3aa: CASSQGGVGNEQFF
CDR3nt: TGCGCCAGCAGCCAAGGGGGGGTAGGCAATGAGCAGTTCTTC

j_gene: TRBJ2-1
abundance: -
v_gene: TRBV18
d_gene: -
CDR3aa: CASSPGGGTAGVDWVEQFF
CDR3nt: TGTGCCAGCTCACCAGGTGGAGGGACAGCGGGAGTGGATTGGGTTGAGCAGTTCTTC

j_gene: TRBJ1-2
abundance: -
v_gene: TRBV5-1
d_gene: -
CDR3aa: CASSLDTDYGYTF
CDR3nt: TGCGCCAGCAGCTTGGACACAGACTATGGCTACACCTTC

j_gene: TRBJ2-4
abundance: -
v_gene: TRBV29-1
d_gene: TRBD1
CDR3aa: CSVERDRNIQYF
CDR3nt: TGCAGCGTTGAAAGGGACAGGAACATTCAGTACTTC

j_gene: TRBJ1-2
abundance: -
v_gene: TRBV2
d_gene: -
CDR3aa: CASSGTALNYGYTF
CDR3nt: TGTGCCAGCAGTGGGACAGCGTTAAACTATGGCTACACCTTC

j_gene: TRBJ2-3
abundance: once
v_gene: TRBV7-9
d_gene: TRBD2
CDR3aa: CASSAGLAGGPLSTDTQYF
CDR3nt: TGTGCCAGCAGCGCGGGACTAGCGGGAGGGCCATTGAGCACAGATACGCAGTATTTT

j_gene: TRBJ1-1
abundance: -
v_gene: TRBV5-1
d_gene: -
CDR3aa: CASSFLRAGDTEAFF
CDR3nt: TGCGCCAGCAGCTTTCTGAGGGCGGGAGACACTGAAGCTTTCTTT

j_gene: TRBJ1-4
abundance: -
v_gene: TRBV4-1
d_gene: TRBD1
CDR3aa: CASSQDGYRGFRGEKLFF
CDR3nt: TGCGCCAGCAGCCAAGATGGCTACAGGGGGTTTAGGGGTGAAAAACTGTTTTTT

j_gene: TRBJ1-5
abundance: -
v_gene: TRBV28
d_gene: -
CDR3aa: CASRSGSRNQPQHF
CDR3nt: TGTGCCAGCCGTTCCGGGTCCCGAAATCAGCCCCAGCATTTT

j_gene: TRBJ1-4
abundance: -
v_gene: TRBV24-1
d_gene: -
CDR3aa: CATSDWREAEKLFF
CDR3nt: TGTGCCACCAGTGATTGGCGGGAGGCTGAAAAACTGTTTTTT